The 19 T cell receptor beta chains in this list originate from one sample, sequenced in a study of glioma-infiltrating T cells after dendritic cell vaccination. Time point in this sample: after dendritic cell vaccination, including at tumor progression/relapse. The repertoire was sequenced with immunoSEQ multiplex PCR; TCRdb's copy has only in-frame clones and lacks some. The sample records approximately 85,000 clones, 85% being singletons. The specimen comprised blood, sampled after dendritic cell vaccination. Source of these receptors: a human donor with glioblastoma.

The chain combines TRBV23-1 with TRBJ2-2, with D unclear. Being an ORF, TRBV23-1 has a function that is uncertain. The ends were cut back, 2 bases at V and 5 bases at J, with 9 bases in the middle. The CDR3 loop spans 14 amino acids. CDR3: CASSQKFGTGELFF. The CDR3 DNA reads as TGCGCCAGCAGTCAAAAATTCGGGACCGGGGAGCTGTTTTTT.

The genes are TRBV5-4 and TRBJ1-1, with D unclear. V was clipped by 4 bases and J by 5 bases, with 18 bases between them. Germline loops: CDR1 SGHNT, CDR2 YYREEE (reference sequence). The CDR3 contains 15 residues. The CDR3 DNA follows: TGTGCCAGCAGCCAGGATTGGGGAGGTGGTACTGAAGCTTTCTTT. Amino acids: CASSQDWGGGTEAFF.

This chain uses TRBV9 with TRBJ1-1, with 8 bases lining up with TRBD1. The CDR3 is made up of 14 amino acids. Trimming removed 4 bases from V and 3 bases from J; junction bases left unmatched: 5. CDR1 is SGDLS and CDR2 is YYNGEE in the germline V gene. The CDR3 DNA reads as TGTGCCAGCAGCCCCGGGACAGGTGACACTGAAGCTTTCTTT. Protein sequence: CASSPGTGDTEAFF. Based on the CDR3 plus reference TRBV9 and TRBJ1-1, the full variable domain is DSGVTQTPKHLITATGQRVTLRCSPRSGDLSVYWYQQSLDQGLQFLIQYYNGEERAKGNILERFSAQQFPDLHSELNLSSLELGDSALYFCASSPGTGDTEAFFGQGTRLTVV.

The table lists this clone with a few counts. This likely reflects a read error, since a far larger clone is one base away. The chain couples TRBV11-3 to TRBJ2-7; 8 bases fit TRBD1. The CDR3 length is 13 residues. The junction had 7 bases not matched to a gene; V was cut back by 5 bases and J by 7 bases. CDR1 is SGHNT, CDR2 YENEEA, per germline. The CDR3 DNA reads TGTGCCAGCAGCCAAAGGACAGGGAGGGAGCAGTACTTC. It translates to CASSQRTGREQYF.

This clone was recorded a few times. The chain couples TRBV7-9 to TRBJ1-1; perhaps TRBD1 as D (6 bases). Germline values: CDR1 SEHNR, CDR2 FQNEAQ (reference sequence). The CDR3 is 12 residues long. Trimming removed 5 bases from V and 7 bases from J, with 11 bases in between. CDR3 loop: CASSDGQFEAFF. The CDR3 DNA is TGTGCCAGCAGCGACGGACAGTTTGAAGCTTTCTTT.

This chain links TRBV27 with TRBJ2-3; D perhaps matches TRBD1 (6 bases). Germline loops: CDR1 MNHEY, CDR2 SMNVEV (reference sequence). Deletions cut 2 bases from V and 2 bases from J, with 8 bases between. CDR3 length: 14 residues. Here the CDR3 reads CASSLRGSTDTQYF. The CDR3 coding sequence is TGTGCCAGCAGTTTAAGGGGGTCCACAGATACGCAGTATTTT.

The rearrangement joins TRBV5-4 to TRBJ1-1, with D tentatively TRBD1 (5 bases). Germline V gene sequence: CDR1 SGHNT, CDR2 YYREEE (reference sequence). The germline V and J ends were trimmed by 2 bases and 4 bases, with 15 bases remaining between them. This CDR3 region has 15 residues. CDR3 residues: CASSFGGEGGTEAFF. In DNA, the CDR3 is TGTGCCAGCAGCTTTGGGGGGGAGGGAGGCACTGAAGCTTTCTTT. The complete variable domain, with remaining parts taken from reference TRBV5-4 and TRBJ1-1, reads ETGVTQSPTHLIKTRGQQVTLRCSSQSGHNTVSWYQQALGQGPQFIFQYYREEENGRGNFPPRFSGLQFPNYSSELNVNALELDDSALYLCASSFGGEGGTEAFFGQGTRLTVV.

The sample holds one count of this clone. Different DNA sequences within this sample yield the same CDR3. The chain combines TRBV18 with TRBJ1-2; 8 positions agree with TRBD1. Per germline, CDR1 KGHSH and CDR2 LQKENI. Germline trimming cut 1 base from V and 6 bases from J; bases unmatched to any gene: 4. CDR3 size: 14 residues. CDR3 DNA: TGTGCCAGCTCACCACGGCAGGGGGCGCATGGCTACACCTTC. The encoded protein is CASSPRQGAHGYTF.

The chain combines TRBV7-8 with TRBJ2-2; TRBD2 aligns across 7 bases. Germline CDR1 is SGHVS and CDR2 is FQNEAQ. This CDR3 has 17 amino acids. After removal of 5 bases from V and 6 bases from J, the junction contained 15 bases not matched to a gene. CDR3 DNA sequence: TGTGCCAGCAGCGCGCTTCAAGCGGGGCTTACTCCCGGGGAGCTGTTTTTT. Translating gives CASSALQAGLTPGELFF.

The chain couples TRBV10-3 to TRBJ1-2; the match to TRBD1 covers 9 bases. The germline gives CDR1 ENHRY, CDR2 SYGVKD. The CDR3 has 13 amino acids. V trimming: 11 bases; J trimming: 3 bases; junction bases outside the gene matches: 7. The chain's CDR3 is CASGQGRDYGYTF. CDR3 coding DNA: TGTGCCTCGGGACAGGGAAGGGACTATGGCTACACCTTC.

This chain joins TRBV11-1 and TRBJ2-3; 9 positions agree with TRBD2. Germline V gene data show CDR1 as SGHAT and CDR2 as FQDESV (reference sequence). This CDR3 spans 16 amino acids. J gave up 4 bases and V 3 bases, and 8 bases lay outside the gene matches. CDR3 bases: TGTGCCAGCAGCTTCCAAGCGGGAGGTTTTGCAGATACGCAGTATTTT. This encodes CASSFQAGGFADTQYF.

The chain is built from TRBV27 and TRBJ2-7, with TRBD1 matching 11 bases. CDR1 is MNHEY, CDR2 SMNVEV, per germline (reference sequence). The V gene end was trimmed by 2 bases and the J gene end by 0 bases; junction bases not matched to a gene: 3. This CDR3 comprises 16 residues. CDR3 DNA: TGTGCCAGCAGTTTAAGCGGACAGGGGGCCTCCTACGAGCAGTACTTC. This gives the protein CASSLSGQGASYEQYF.

The rearrangement links TRBV25-1 to TRBJ2-1; a possible D gene is TRBD1 (6 bases). V was clipped by 1 base and J by 5 bases, with 18 bases between them. This CDR3 contains 17 residues. Germline loops: CDR1 MGHDK, CDR2 SYGVNS. The DNA for the CDR3 is TGTGCCAGCAGTGAATCCCTCACAGGGCTCCCCAACAATGAGCAGTTCTTC. Encoded protein: CASSESLTGLPNNEQFF. Based on the CDR3 plus reference TRBV25-1 and TRBJ2-1, the full variable domain is EADIYQTPRYLVIGTGKKITLECSQTMGHDKMYWYQQDPGMELHLIHYSYGVNSTEKGDLSSESTVSRIRTEHFPLTLESARPSHTSQYLCASSESLTGLPNNEQFFGPGTRLTVL.

This clone has just a few counts. V gene TRBV2 combines with J gene TRBJ1-6; 8 nucleotides line up with TRBD1. Germline CDR1 and CDR2: SNHLY and FYNNEI. The junction had 6 bases not matched to a gene; V was cut back by 5 bases and J by 9 bases. The CDR3 loop spans 14 amino acids. CDR3: CASSPTGVGSPLHF. CDR3 nucleotides: TGTGCCAGCAGTCCGACAGGGGTTGGTTCACCCCTCCACTTT.

J is TRBJ2-7 and V is TRBV11-2; D call uncertain. Germline loops: CDR1 SGHAT, CDR2 FQNNGV. The CDR3 spans 12 residues. Trimming cost V 3 bases and J 5 bases, with 8 bases left between them. In DNA, the CDR3 is TGTGCCAGCAGCTTTATCCCCGACGAGCAGTACTTC. Its translation: CASSFIPDEQYF.

This clone was picked up a small number of times. CDR3 sequence: CSVGTGRNNIQYF. CDR3 in DNA: TGCAGCGTTGGGACAGGGAGGAATAACATTCAGTACTTC. V gene TRBV29-1 combines with J gene TRBJ2-4; 8 bases line up with TRBD1. The length of the CDR3 is 13 residues. Germline assignment: CDR1 SQVTM and CDR2 ANQGSEA. Unmatched junction bases numbered 6, after V lost 4 bases and J lost 7 bases.

V usage is TRBV6-5 and J usage is TRBJ2-7; TRBD2 agrees at 12 bases. CDR1 and CDR2 from the germline V gene are MNHEY and SVGAGI. After removal of 2 bases from V and 3 bases from J, the junction contained 2 bases not matched to a gene. CDR3 length equals 15 residues. The CDR3 DNA sequence: TGTGCCAGCAGTTACGGACTAGCGGGAAACTACGAGCAGTACTTC. This encodes CASSYGLAGNYEQYF.

V usage is TRBV30 and J usage is TRBJ1-1; weak D call: TRBD1 (5 bases). The V end lost 0 bases, the J end lost 8 bases, and 13 bases lay between the germline ends. The CDR3 totals 13 residues. Germline-derived CDR1 and CDR2 are GTSNPN and SVGIG (reference sequence). The CDR3 loop reads CAWSVARRGEAFF. The CDR3 DNA sequence: TGTGCCTGGAGTGTGGCGAGGAGGGGAGAAGCTTTCTTT.

The chain joins TRBV6-5 to TRBJ2-2; perhaps TRBD1 as D (6 bases). V lost 5 bases, J lost 8 bases, and 15 bases lay in between. Germline CDR1 reads MNHEY; CDR2 reads SVGAGI. The CDR3 loop spans 14 amino acids. The CDR3 protein is CASSLSQGTGELFF. DNA for the CDR3: TGTGCCAGCAGTCTGTCACAGGGAACTGGGGAGCTGTTTTTT.